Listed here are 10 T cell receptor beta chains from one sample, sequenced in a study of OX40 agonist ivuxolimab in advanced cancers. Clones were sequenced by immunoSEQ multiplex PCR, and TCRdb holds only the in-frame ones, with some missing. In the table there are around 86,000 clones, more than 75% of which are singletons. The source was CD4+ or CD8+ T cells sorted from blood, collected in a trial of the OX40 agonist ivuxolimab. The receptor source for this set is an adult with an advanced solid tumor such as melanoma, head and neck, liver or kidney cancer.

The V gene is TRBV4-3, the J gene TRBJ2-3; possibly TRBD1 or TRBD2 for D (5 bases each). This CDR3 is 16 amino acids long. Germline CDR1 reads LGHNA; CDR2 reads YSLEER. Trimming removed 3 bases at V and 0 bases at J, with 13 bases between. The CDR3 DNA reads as TGCGCCAGCAGCCAGGTCGGGGCAGGGAGCACAGATACGCAGTATTTT. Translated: CASSQVGAGSTDTQYF.

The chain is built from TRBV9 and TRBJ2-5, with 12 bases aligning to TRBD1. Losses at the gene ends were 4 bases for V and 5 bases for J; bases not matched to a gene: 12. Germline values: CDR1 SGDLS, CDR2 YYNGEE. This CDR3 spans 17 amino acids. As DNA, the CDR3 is TGTGCCAGCAGCTCCTCGACCGGGACAGGGGGCTCGGAGACCCAGTACTTC. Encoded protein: CASSSSTGTGGSETQYF.

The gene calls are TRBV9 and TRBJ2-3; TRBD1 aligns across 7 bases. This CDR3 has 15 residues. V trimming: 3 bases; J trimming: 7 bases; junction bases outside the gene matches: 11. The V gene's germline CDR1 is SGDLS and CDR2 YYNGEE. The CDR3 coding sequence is TGTGCCAGCAGCGCCTGGGACAGTATCGGTCATACGCAGTATTTT. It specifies CASSAWDSIGHTQYF.

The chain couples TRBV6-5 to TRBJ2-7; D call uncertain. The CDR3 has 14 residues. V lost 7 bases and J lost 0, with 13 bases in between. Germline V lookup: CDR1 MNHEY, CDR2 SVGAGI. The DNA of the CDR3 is TGTGCCAGCACCCGAGCCCCTATCTCCTACGAGCAGTACTTC. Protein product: CASTRAPISYEQYF.

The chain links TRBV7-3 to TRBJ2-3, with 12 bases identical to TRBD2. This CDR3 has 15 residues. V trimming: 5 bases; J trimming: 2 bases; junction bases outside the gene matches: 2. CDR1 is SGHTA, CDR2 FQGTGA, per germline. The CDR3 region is CASSTSGGITDTQYF. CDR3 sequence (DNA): TGTGCCAGCAGCACTAGCGGGGGGATCACAGATACGCAGTATTTT.

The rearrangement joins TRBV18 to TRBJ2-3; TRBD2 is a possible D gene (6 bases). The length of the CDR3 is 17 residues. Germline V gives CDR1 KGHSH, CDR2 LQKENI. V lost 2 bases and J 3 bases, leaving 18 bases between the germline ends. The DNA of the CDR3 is TGTGCCAGCTCACCAGACGGAGGGACCTCAGGAACAGATACGCAGTATTTT. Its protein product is CASSPDGGTSGTDTQYF.

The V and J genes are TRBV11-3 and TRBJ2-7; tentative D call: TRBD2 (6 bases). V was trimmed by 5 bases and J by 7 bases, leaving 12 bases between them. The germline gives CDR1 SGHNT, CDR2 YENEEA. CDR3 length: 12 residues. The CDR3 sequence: CASSAGRTEQYF. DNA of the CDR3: TGTGCCAGCAGCGCGGGACGTACGGAGCAGTACTTC. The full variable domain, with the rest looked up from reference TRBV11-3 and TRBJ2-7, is EAGVVQSPRYKIIEKKQPVAFWCNPISGHNTLYWYLQNLGQGPELLIRYENEEAVDDSQLPKDRFSAERLKGVDSTLKIQPAELGDSAVYLCASSAGRTEQYFGPGTRLTVT.

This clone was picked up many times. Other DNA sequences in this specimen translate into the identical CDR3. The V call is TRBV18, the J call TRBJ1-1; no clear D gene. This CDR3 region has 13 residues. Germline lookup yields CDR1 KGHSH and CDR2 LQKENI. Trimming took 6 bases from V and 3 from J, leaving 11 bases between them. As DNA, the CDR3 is TGTGCCAGCTCCCCCGGTAGTGACACTGAAGCTTTCTTT. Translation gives CASSPGSDTEAFF. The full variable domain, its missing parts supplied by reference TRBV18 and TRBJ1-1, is NAGVMQNPRHLVRRRGQEARLRCSPMKGHSHVYWYRQLPEEGLKFMVYLQKENIIDESGMPKERFSAEFPKEGPSILRIQQVVRGDSAAYFCASSPGSDTEAFFGQGTRLTVV.

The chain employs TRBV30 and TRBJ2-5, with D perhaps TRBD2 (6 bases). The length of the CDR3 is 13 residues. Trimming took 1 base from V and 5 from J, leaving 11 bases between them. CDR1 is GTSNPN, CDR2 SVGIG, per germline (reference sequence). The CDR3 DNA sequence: TGTGCCTGGAGTGCCGGGGGTTTCGAGACCCAGTACTTC. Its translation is CAWSAGGFETQYF.

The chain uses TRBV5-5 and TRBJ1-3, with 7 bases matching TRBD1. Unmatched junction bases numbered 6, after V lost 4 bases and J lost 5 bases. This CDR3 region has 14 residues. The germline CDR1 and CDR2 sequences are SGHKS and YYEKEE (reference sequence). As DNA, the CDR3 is TGTGCCAGCAGCCGGGACAGTGCAAGAAACACCATATATTTT. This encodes CASSRDSARNTIYF. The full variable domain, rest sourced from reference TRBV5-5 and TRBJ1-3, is DAGVTQSPTHLIKTRGQQVTLRCSPISGHKSVSWYQQVLGQGPQFIFQYYEKEERGRGNFPDRFSARQFPNYSSELNVNALLLGDSALYLCASSRDSARNTIYFGEGSWLTVV.